The entry below describes one T cell receptor (beta chain). The sample originates from a study of blood T cell repertoires in COVID-19. The CDR3 length is 14 residues. The ends lost 3 bases at V and 4 bases at J; junction bases unmatched: 8. Germline V gives CDR1 GTSNPN, CDR2 SVGIG (reference sequence). Per the authors' pipeline: From reference gene primer amplification, estimates of nucleated cell counts were derived. This table comes from immunoSEQ multiplex PCR, and its TCRdb copy is limited to in-frame clones, with some not included. The V and J calls and the clone size are those of that table, but D and trimming were determined from the DNA. The sample holds roughly 200,000 clones; over 75% are singletons and the top ten take over 2.5%.

The sequence was obtained from a man in his fifties or sixties with acute or convalescent COVID-19. Sequenced sample: peripheral blood. The V call is TRBV30, the J call TRBJ2-7; TRBD2 matches 8 bases. CDR3 protein: CAWRTGGPRYEQYF. The DNA of the CDR3 is TGTGCCTGGAGAACGGGAGGGCCGAGATACGAGCAGTACTTC.